The 3 T cell receptor beta chains below were found in one sample sequenced in a study of T cell responses to AZD1222 COVID-19 vaccine. Sequenced by immunoSEQ multiplex PCR; TCRdb stores in-frame clones only, minus some. The sample yields approximately 64,000 clones, roughly 84% seen once. Material: peripheral blood, obtained on day 0 of AZD1222 vaccination. The receptor set was obtained from an adult in good health.

V gene TRBV6-1 combines with J gene TRBJ2-7; D not certain. The CDR3 is 11 residues long. V was shortened by 2 bases and J by 4 bases, with 3 bases between the two germline ends. Germline V gene sequence: CDR1 MNHNS, CDR2 SASEGT. The CDR3 region has the DNA TGTGCCAGCAGTGAACAGTACGAGCAGTACTTC. This translates into CASSEQYEQYF.

This rearrangement joins TRBV6-2 or TRBV6-3 to TRBJ2-5; D is ambiguous. The germline V gene encodes CDR1 MNHEY and CDR2 SVGEGT. V was cut by 4 bases and J by 2 bases, with 2 bases left in between. This CDR3 has 11 residues. The CDR3 DNA reads TGTGCCAGCAGTTTACAAGAGACCCAGTACTTC. Amino acid sequence: CASSLQETQYF.

The rearrangement uses TRBV5-1 and TRBJ1-6; no definite D call. The V gene lost 2 bases and the J gene lost 6 bases, with 9 bases spanning the gap. The CDR3 length is 14 residues. The germline CDR1 and CDR2 sequences are SGHRS and YFSETQ. In nucleotides, the CDR3 is TGCGCCAGCAGCTTACAGACCTCTAATTCACCCCTCCACTTT. Encoded protein: CASSLQTSNSPLHF.